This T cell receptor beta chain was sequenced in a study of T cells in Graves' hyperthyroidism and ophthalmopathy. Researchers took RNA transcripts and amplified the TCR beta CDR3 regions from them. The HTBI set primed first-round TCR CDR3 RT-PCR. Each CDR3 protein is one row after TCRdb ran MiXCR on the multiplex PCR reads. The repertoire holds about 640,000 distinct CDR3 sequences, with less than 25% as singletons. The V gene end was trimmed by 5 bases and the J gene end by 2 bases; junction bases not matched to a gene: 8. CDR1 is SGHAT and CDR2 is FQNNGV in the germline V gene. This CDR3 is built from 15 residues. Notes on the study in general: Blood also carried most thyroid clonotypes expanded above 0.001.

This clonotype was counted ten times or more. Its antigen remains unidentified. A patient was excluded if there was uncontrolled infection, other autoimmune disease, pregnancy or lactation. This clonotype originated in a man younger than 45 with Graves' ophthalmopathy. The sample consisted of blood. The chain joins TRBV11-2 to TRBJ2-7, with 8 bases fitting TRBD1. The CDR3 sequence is CASSPGQAFTYEQYF. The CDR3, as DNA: TGTGCCAGCAGCCCGGGACAGGCTTTTACCTACGAGCAGTACTTC.